The clone carrying this TCR beta chain has just a few counts. Its matching antigen is unknown. The data are from a study of vaccination and CD4 T cells after COVID-19. Study-level information: Nasal swab PCR had detected SARS-CoV-2 in convalescent patients, about 9 mild and one severe.

Study-level results: Convalescent patients gained a median approximately 88% of their reactive clones only post-vaccination.

The CDR3 length is 16 residues. V lost 2 bases, J lost 5 bases, and 13 bases lay in between. CDR1 SGHTA and CDR2 FQGNSA come from the germline V gene. MiXCR was run by TCRdb on the PCR reads, yielding one entry per CDR3 protein. The top ten clones hold about 1.1% of a sample with fewer than 20,000 distinct CDR3 sequences, around 63% of them seen once. The receptor was isolated from a human donor who had recovered from COVID-19. The chain joins TRBV7-2 to TRBJ1-6; the D gene is possibly TRBD1 (6 bases). Material: CD4+ T cells from blood, obtained after SARS-CoV-2 vaccination. CDR3 bases: TGTGCCAGCAGCTTACAGGGGTCGGGGAATAATTCACCCCTCCACTTT. Amino acid sequence: CASSLQGSGNNSPLHF.